A single sample is the source of the 10 T cell receptor beta chains below, sequenced in a study of blood T cell repertoires in COVID-19. Repertoires were generated with immunoSEQ multiplex PCR, while TCRdb's copy carries only in-frame clones and drops some. The data show 95,000 or so clones, 75% to 85% seen once. Material: peripheral blood. These receptor sequences come from a man older than 75 with COVID-19, enrolled during active disease.

The chain links TRBV5-4 to TRBJ2-5; D remains ambiguous. The V end lost 2 bases, the J end lost 4 bases, and 9 bases lay between the germline ends. From germline, CDR1 is SGHNT and CDR2 YYREEE (reference sequence). This CDR3 region has 13 residues. CDR3 nucleotide sequence: TGTGCCAGCAGCTTAGCGCCCCCAGAGACCCAGTACTTC. Translating gives CASSLAPPETQYF.

This rearrangement joins TRBV7-8 to TRBJ1-6; D remains unclear. Trimming cost V 3 bases and J 7 bases, with 4 bases left between them. Germline CDR1 is SGHVS and CDR2 is FQNEAQ. This CDR3 is built from 12 residues. The CDR3 DNA sequence: TGTGCCAGCAGCTTGCGGAATTCACCCCTCCACTTT. Translated: CASSLRNSPLHF.

To note about this clone: Given the absence of the conserved phenylalanine or tryptophan at the CDR3 end, a read error is likely. Because the CDR3's place on the DNA is in doubt, the DNA is left out and the CDR3 is given as listed by TCRdb. This chain links TRBV4-2 with TRBJ2-3; no check of the table's D call, TRBD2, against the DNA was made. 11 amino acids form the CDR3, both terminal residues included. Looked up from germline, CDR1 is LGHNA and CDR2 is YNFKEQ. CDR3 protein: CASSMRLAGGL.

This chain connects TRBV5-1 to TRBJ1-1; TRBD1 might be the D (6 bases). Trimming left V 4 bases short and J 3 bases short, with 13 bases between. From germline, CDR1 is SGHRS and CDR2 YFSETQ. There are 14 residues in the CDR3. CDR3 sequence reads: CASSLGTGYTEAFF. The CDR3 DNA reads TGCGCCAGCAGCCTGGGAACAGGGTACACTGAAGCTTTCTTT.

V gene TRBV5-4 combines with J gene TRBJ1-1; tentatively, D is TRBD1 (5 bases). The CDR3 spans 13 residues. Per the germline V gene, CDR1 is SGHNT and CDR2 is YYREEE (reference sequence). V was pared by 3 bases and J by 9 bases, with 15 bases between. CDR3 coding DNA: TGTGCCAGCAGCTCGGCGGGGACCCTTCAAGCTTTCTTT. Translating gives CASSSAGTLQAFF.

The rearrangement joins TRBV7-8 to TRBJ2-1; 11 bases align to TRBD2. Germline V lookup: CDR1 SGHVS, CDR2 FQNEAQ. This CDR3 is 15 amino acids long. J gave up 6 bases and V 1 base, and 2 bases lay outside the gene matches. In nucleotides, the CDR3 is TGTGCCAGCAGCTTAGTTCTAGCGGGAGGCAATGAGCAGTTCTTC. It encodes CASSLVLAGGNEQFF.

The chain carries TRBV4-3 and TRBJ2-2; D unresolved. The CDR3 spans 15 residues. Germline lookup yields CDR1 LGHNA and CDR2 YSLEER. V gave up 1 base and J gave up 7 bases, with 13 bases separating them. CDR3 nucleotides: TGCGCCAGCAGCCAAGGGCACAGACGACGCGGGGAGCTGTTTTTT. Amino acids: CASSQGHRRRGELFF.

V usage is TRBV1 and J usage is TRBJ2-1; the table's TRBD2 call for D was not verified on the DNA. TRBV1 is annotated as a pseudogene. The CDR3 covers 14 residues. CDR3 residues: CTSIGENEADEQFF. Here the CDR3 DNA reads TGCACCAGCATCGGGGAAAACGAAGCAGATGAGCAGTTCTTC.

The chain couples TRBV29-1 to TRBJ2-3; a possible D gene is TRBD1 (5 bases). The CDR3 totals 11 residues. Germline CDR1 is SQVTM and CDR2 is ANQGSEA. The germline V and J ends were trimmed by 8 bases and 6 bases, with 12 bases remaining between them. In DNA form, the CDR3 reads TGCAGCTCGCAGGGTCCCGATACGCAGTATTTT. It is translated as CSSQGPDTQYF.

The rearrangement joins TRBV2 to TRBJ2-1; 8 positions agree with TRBD2. CDR1 is SNHLY, CDR2 FYNNEI, per germline. The J segment lost 4 bases and the V segment lost 3 bases, leaving 2 bases of the junction unmatched. The CDR3 totals 14 residues. CDR3 in DNA: TGTGCCAGCAGTGAGGCGGGGGGATACAATGAGCAGTTCTTC. It yields the protein CASSEAGGYNEQFF. The variable domain in full, with the rest retrieved from reference TRBV2 and TRBJ2-1, is EPEVTQTPSHQVTQMGQEVILRCVPISNHLYFYWYRQILGQKVEFLVSFYNNEISEKSEIFDDQFSVERPDGSNFTLKIRSTKLEDSAMYFCASSEAGGYNEQFFGPGTRLTVL.